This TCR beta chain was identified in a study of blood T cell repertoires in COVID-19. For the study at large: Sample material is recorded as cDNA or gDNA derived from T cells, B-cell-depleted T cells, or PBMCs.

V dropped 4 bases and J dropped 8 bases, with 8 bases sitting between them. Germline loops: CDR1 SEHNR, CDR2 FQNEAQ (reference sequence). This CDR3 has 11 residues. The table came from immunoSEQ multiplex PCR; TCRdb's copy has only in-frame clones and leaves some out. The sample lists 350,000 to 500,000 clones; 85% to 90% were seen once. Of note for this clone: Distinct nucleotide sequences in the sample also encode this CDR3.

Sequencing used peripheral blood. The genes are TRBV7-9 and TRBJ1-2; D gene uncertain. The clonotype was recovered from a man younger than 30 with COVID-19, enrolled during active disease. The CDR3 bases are TGTGCCAGCAGCTCTACCGGGGGCTACACCTTC. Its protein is CASSSTGGYTF.